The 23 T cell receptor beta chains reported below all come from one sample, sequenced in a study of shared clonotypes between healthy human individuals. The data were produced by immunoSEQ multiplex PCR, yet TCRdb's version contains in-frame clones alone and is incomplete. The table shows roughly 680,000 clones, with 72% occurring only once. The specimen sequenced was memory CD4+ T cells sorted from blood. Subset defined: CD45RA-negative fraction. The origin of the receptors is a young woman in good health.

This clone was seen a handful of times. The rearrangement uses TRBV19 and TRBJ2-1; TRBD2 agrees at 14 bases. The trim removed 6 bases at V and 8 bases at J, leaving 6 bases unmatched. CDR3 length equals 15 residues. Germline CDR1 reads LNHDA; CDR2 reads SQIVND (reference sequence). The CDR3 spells CASSRGLAGVDEQFF. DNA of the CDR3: TGTGCCAGTAGCCGGGGACTAGCGGGAGTAGATGAGCAGTTCTTC.

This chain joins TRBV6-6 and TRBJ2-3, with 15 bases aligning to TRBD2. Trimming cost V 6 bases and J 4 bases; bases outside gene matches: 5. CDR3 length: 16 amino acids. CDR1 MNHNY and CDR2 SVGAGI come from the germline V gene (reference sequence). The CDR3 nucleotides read TGTGCCAGCAGATACCGGACTAGCGGGGGGGCAGATACGCAGTATTTT. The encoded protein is CASRYRTSGGADTQYF.

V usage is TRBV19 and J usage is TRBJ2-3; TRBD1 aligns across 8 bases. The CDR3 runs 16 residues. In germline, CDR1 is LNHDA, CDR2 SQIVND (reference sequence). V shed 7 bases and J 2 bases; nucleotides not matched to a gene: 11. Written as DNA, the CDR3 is TGTGCCAGTACTGTGACAGGGGCGATGGACACAGATACGCAGTATTTT. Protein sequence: CASTVTGAMDTDTQYF. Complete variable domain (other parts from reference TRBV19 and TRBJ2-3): DGGITQSPKYLFRKEGQNVTLSCEQNLNHDAMYWYRQDPGQGLRLIYYSQIVNDFQKGDIAEGYSVSREKKESFPLTVTSAQKNPTAFYLCASTVTGAMDTDTQYFGPGTRLTVL.

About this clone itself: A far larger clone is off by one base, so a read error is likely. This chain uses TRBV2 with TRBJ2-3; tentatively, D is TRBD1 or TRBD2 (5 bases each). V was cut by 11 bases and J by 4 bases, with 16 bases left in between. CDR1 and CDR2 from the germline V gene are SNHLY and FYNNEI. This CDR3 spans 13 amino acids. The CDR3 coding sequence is TGTGCCGGGCGTCGGGGCACCGCAGATACGCAGTATTTT. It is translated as CAGRRGTADTQYF.

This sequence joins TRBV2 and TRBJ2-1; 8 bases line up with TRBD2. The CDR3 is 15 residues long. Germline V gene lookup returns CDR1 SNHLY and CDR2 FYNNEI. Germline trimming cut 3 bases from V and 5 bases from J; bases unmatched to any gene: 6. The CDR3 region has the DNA TGTGCCAGCAGTGACAAGCGGGAGTCCCACAATGAGCAGTTCTTC. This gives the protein CASSDKRESHNEQFF.

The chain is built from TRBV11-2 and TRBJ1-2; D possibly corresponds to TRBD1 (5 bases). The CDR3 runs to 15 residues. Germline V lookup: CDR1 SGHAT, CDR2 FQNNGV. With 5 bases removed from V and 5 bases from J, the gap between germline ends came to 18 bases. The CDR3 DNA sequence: TGTGCCAGCAGCCCCCCCGGGGCCGAAGGGTATGGCTACACCTTC. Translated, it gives CASSPPGAEGYGYTF.

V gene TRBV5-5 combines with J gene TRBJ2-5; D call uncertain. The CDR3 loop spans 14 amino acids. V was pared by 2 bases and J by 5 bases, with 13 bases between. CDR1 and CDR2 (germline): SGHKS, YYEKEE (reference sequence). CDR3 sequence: CASSFGVTGETQYF. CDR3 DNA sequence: TGTGCCAGCAGCTTTGGGGTAACTGGGGAGACCCAGTACTTC.

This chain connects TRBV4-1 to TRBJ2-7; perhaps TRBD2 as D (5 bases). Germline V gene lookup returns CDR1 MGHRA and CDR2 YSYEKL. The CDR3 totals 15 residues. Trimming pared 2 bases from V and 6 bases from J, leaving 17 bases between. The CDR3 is CASSQPRTGRGEQYF. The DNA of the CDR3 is TGCGCCAGCAGCCAACCGCGGACTGGCCGGGGCGAGCAGTACTTC.

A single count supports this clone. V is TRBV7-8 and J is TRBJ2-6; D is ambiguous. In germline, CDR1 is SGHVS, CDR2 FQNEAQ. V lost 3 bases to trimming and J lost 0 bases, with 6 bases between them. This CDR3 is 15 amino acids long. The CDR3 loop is CASSFWSSGANVLTF. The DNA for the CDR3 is TGTGCCAGCAGCTTCTGGAGCTCTGGGGCCAACGTCCTGACTTTC.

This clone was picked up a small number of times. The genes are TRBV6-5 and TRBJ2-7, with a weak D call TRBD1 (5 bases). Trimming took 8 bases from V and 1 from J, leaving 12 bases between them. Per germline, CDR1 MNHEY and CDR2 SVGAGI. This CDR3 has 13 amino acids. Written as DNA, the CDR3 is TGTGCCAGCGGCAGGGTCTCGTCCTACGAGCAGTACTTC. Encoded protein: CASGRVSSYEQYF.

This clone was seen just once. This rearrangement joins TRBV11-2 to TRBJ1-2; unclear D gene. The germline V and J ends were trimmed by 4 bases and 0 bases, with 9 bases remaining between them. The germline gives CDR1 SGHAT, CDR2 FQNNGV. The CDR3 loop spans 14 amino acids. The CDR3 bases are TGTGCCAGCAGCTCCGGGCAAACTAACTATGGCTACACCTTC. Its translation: CASSSGQTNYGYTF.

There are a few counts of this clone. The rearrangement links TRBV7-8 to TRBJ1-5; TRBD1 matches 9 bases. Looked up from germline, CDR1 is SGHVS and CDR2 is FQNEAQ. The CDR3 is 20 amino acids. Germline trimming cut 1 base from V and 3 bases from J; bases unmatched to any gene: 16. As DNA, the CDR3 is TGTGCCAGCAGCTTAGGACGTTTGGGACAGGGAATGGTTATCAATCAGCCCCAGCATTTT. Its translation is CASSLGRLGQGMVINQPQHF.

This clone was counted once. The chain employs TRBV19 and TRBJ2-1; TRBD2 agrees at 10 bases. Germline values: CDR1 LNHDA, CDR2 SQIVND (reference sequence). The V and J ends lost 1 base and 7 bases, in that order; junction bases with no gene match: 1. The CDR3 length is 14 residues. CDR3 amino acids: CASSIALAGNEQFF. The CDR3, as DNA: TGTGCCAGTAGTATAGCACTAGCGGGAAATGAGCAGTTCTTC.

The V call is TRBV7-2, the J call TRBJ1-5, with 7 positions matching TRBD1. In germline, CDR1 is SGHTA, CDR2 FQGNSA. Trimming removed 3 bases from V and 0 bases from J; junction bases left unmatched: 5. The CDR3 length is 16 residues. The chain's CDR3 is CASSLGTANSNQPQHF. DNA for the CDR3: TGTGCCAGCAGCTTGGGGACAGCAAATAGCAATCAGCCCCAGCATTTT.

This CDR3 reads CASRPGTSDYEQYF. The DNA for the CDR3 is TGTGCCAGCAGGCCCGGGACTAGCGACTACGAGCAGTACTTC. V gene TRBV6-5 combines with J gene TRBJ2-7; 10 nucleotides line up with TRBD2. The germline gives CDR1 MNHEY, CDR2 SVGAGI. The CDR3 consists of 14 residues. Trimming at V came to 6 bases and at J to 3 bases, leaving 5 bases not matched to a gene.

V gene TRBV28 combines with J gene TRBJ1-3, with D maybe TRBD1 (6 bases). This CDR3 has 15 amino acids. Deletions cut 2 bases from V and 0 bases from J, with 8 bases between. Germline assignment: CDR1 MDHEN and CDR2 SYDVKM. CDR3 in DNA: TGTGCCAGCAGTTTACAGGGGAGCTCTGGAAACACCATATATTTT. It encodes CASSLQGSSGNTIYF.

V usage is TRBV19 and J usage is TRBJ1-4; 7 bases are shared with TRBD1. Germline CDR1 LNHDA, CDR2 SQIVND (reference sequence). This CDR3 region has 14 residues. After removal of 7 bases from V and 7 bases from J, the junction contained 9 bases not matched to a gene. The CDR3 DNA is TGTGCCAGTAACACCAGGGGGACGAGTGAAAAACTGTTTTTT. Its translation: CASNTRGTSEKLFF.

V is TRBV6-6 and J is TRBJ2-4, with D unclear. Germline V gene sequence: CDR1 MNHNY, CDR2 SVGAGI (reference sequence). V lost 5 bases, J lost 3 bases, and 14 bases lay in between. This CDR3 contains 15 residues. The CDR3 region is CASSNRPSLKNIQYF. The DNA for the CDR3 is TGTGCCAGCAGTAACCGTCCGTCGCTCAAAAACATTCAGTACTTC.

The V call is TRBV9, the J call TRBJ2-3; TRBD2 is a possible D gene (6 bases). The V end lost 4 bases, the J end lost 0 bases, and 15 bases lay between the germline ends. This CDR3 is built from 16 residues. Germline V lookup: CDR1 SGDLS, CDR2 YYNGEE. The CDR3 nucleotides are TGTGCCAGCAGCCCCATAGCGGTAACTAGCACAGATACGCAGTATTTT. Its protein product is CASSPIAVTSTDTQYF.

CDR3 sequence reads: CASSLVGGLNYGYTF. The CDR3 nucleotides read TGTGCCAGCAGCTTGGTCGGAGGATTAAACTATGGCTACACCTTC. J is TRBJ1-2 and V is TRBV5-4, with unresolved D. The CDR3 totals 15 residues. The V end was cut by 0 bases, the J end by 2 bases, with 11 bases between. Per germline, CDR1 SGHNT and CDR2 YYREEE (reference sequence).

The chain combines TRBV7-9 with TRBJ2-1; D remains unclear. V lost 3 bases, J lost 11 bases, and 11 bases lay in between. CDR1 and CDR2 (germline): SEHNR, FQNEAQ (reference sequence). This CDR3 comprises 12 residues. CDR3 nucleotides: TGTGCCAGCAGCTTTATTTTGACTCAGCAGTTCTTC. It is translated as CASSFILTQQFF.

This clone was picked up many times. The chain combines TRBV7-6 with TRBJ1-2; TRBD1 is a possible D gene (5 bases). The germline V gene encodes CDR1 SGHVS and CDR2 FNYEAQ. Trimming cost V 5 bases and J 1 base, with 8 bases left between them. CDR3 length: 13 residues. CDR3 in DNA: TGTGCCAGCAGCAGGGGAATTAACTATGGCTACACCTTC. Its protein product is CASSRGINYGYTF.

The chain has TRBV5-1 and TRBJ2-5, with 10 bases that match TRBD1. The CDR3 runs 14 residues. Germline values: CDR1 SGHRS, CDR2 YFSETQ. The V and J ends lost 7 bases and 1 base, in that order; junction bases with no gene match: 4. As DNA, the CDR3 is TGCGCCAGCGGGACAGGGGCCAGCCAAGAGACCCAGTACTTC. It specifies CASGTGASQETQYF.